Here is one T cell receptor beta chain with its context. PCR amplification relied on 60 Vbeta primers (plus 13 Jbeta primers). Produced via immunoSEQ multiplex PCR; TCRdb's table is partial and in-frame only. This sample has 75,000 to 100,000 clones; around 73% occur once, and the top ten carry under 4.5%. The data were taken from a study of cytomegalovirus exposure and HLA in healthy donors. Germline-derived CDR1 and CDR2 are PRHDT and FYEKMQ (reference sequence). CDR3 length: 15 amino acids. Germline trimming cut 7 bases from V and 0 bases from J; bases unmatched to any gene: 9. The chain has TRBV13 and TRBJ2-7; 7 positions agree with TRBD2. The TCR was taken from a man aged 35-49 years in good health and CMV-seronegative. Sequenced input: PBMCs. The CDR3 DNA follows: TGTGCCAGCAACCTGGGCGGGGGAAGCTCCTACGAGCAGTACTTC. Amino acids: CASNLGGGSSYEQYF. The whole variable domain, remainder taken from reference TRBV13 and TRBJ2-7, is AAGVIQSPRHLIKEKRETATLKCYPIPRHDTVYWYQQGPGQDPQFLISFYEKMQSDKGSIPDRFSAQQFSDYHSELNMSSLELGDSALYFCASNLGGGSSYEQYFGPGTRLTVT.